These T cell receptor beta chains were read from a single sample in a study of cytomegalovirus exposure and HLA in healthy donors. Measured with immunoSEQ multiplex PCR; TCRdb has only the in-frame clones, and not every one. The sample includes over 80,000 clones, over 55% of them seen just once. The sequencing input was PBMCs. These receptors were obtained from a woman younger than 30 in good health and CMV-seropositive. CDR3s include the opening cysteine and the closing phenylalanine or tryptophan. The order of the fields is clone size, V gene, J gene, CDR3 protein. For some rows the clone size is stated as once, few or many, or as a class when expanded; others skip it.

>-|TRBV2|TRBJ1-3
CASSQDRGRGNTIYF
>-|TRBV14|TRBJ2-5
CASSPGVTPETQYF
>-|TRBV13|TRBJ1-2
CASSSDRGVIYGCTF
>once|TRBV12-1|TRBJ2-1
CASSFARTPGTGSSNGLDYNEQFF
>-|TRBV5-1|TRBJ2-7
CASSFRSGPFYEQYF
>-|TRBV6-5|TRBJ1-2
CASSGSFDSNGYTF
>few|TRBV19|TRBJ1-1
CASSTPGGLTEAFF
>-|TRBV11-2|TRBJ2-2
CASSPNRGGELFF
>-|TRBV2|TRBJ2-3
CASIAREGKDRAYTDTQYF
>-|TRBV30|TRBJ1-2
CAWGQGDRYTF
>-|TRBV27|TRBJ2-1
CASSPLVSKDLLPNEQFF
>few|TRBV7-2|TRBJ2-7
CASSLGYFNEQYF
>-|TRBV2|TRBJ2-1
CASRALAGAPEQFF
>-|TRBV2|TRBJ1-1
CASNGGGDRAPDEAFF